This T cell receptor beta chain was retrieved from a study of T cells in Graves' hyperthyroidism and ophthalmopathy. Germline CDR1 and CDR2: MNHEY and SVGAGI. V was clipped by 6 bases and J by 8 bases, with 19 bases between them. The CDR3 extends over 14 amino acids. TCR beta CDR3 region amplification was performed from RNA transcripts. The HTBI set primed first-round TCR CDR3 RT-PCR. One entry per CDR3 protein results from TCRdb running MiXCR on the multiplex PCR reads. This sample carries 800,000 or so distinct CDR3 sequences, about two fifths of them seen once, and the ten largest clones take 8% to 9%.

This TCR was sampled from a man in his late teens or twenties with Graves' hyperthyroidism. The chain recombines TRBV6-5 with TRBJ1-2, with TRBD1 as a possible D gene (5 bases). Sequencing was performed on blood. The CDR3 coding sequence is TGTGCCAGCAGGCCGTATACCAGGGTGGAGGGCTACACCTTC. As protein: CASRPYTRVEGYTF.